These 8 T cell receptor beta chains originate from one sample sequenced in a study of T cell responses to AZD1222 COVID-19 vaccine. TCRdb's table, derived via immunoSEQ multiplex PCR, lists solely in-frame clones and lacks some. The repertoire includes about 66,000 clones, about 88% of them detected once, and roughly 17% sits in the top ten. Sequenced material: peripheral blood, taken on day 0 of AZD1222 vaccination. These receptor sequences come from an adult in good health.

V is TRBV30 and J is TRBJ1-2; no firm D call. The CDR3 loop spans 15 amino acids. The V and J ends lost 2 bases and 6 bases respectively, with 19 bases between them. CDR1 and CDR2 (germline): GTSNPN, SVGIG (reference sequence). The CDR3 is CAWSPFGFGKDGYTF. CDR3 DNA: TGTGCCTGGAGTCCGTTCGGGTTCGGGAAAGATGGCTACACCTTC. The full variable domain, completed using reference TRBV30 and TRBJ1-2, is SQTIHQWPATLVQPVGSPLSLECTVEGTSNPNLYWYRQAAGRGLQLLFYSVGIGQISSEVPQNLSASRPQDRQFILSSKKLLLSDSGFYLCAWSPFGFGKDGYTFGSGTRLTVV.

This clone was recorded once. The chain employs TRBV10-2 and TRBJ1-4; D not resolved. The CDR3 has 15 amino acids. V was trimmed by 6 bases and J by 11 bases, leaving 22 bases between them. Germline V gene data show CDR1 as WSHSY and CDR2 as SAAADI. The CDR3 reads CASRRTLDNEGKLFF. CDR3 nucleotide sequence: TGCGCCAGCAGGAGGACCTTAGACAACGAAGGTAAACTGTTTTTT.

The chain links TRBV2 to TRBJ2-2, with 11 bases lining up with TRBD2. V was clipped by 1 base and J by 2 bases; unmatched bases: 3. The CDR3 covers 17 residues. Germline CDR1 and CDR2: SNHLY and FYNNEI. CDR3 residues: CASSEELAGGNTGELFF. Here the CDR3 DNA reads TGTGCCAGCAGTGAAGAGCTAGCGGGAGGAAACACCGGGGAGCTGTTTTTT.

CDR3 sequence (DNA): TGTGCCAGCAGTTTATGGGGCGGGATCCAAGAGACCCAGTACTTC. Protein: CASSLWGGIQETQYF. The chain has TRBV27 and TRBJ2-5; D possibly corresponds to TRBD2 (6 bases). CDR1 is MNHEY, CDR2 SMNVEV, per germline (reference sequence). This CDR3 comprises 15 residues. V lost 1 base, J lost 1 base, and 10 bases lay in between.

The chain links TRBV7-2 to TRBJ2-7; 8 bases line up with TRBD1. V shed 2 bases, J shed 3 bases, and the junction held 6 bases outside the gene matches. The CDR3 runs 15 residues. Germline V gene lookup returns CDR1 SGHTA and CDR2 FQGNSA. CDR3 DNA sequence: TGTGCCAGCAGCTTACGACAGGGGACGGTCTACGAGCAGTACTTC. Translation: CASSLRQGTVYEQYF.

The V and J genes are TRBV3-1 (or the pseudogene TRBV3-2) and TRBJ2-7, with unresolved D. Germline loops: CDR1 LGHDT, CDR2 YNNKEL (reference sequence). V shed 4 bases and J shed 0 bases, with 16 bases lying between them. This CDR3 is built from 16 residues. Here the CDR3 reads CASSRAYDPSSYEQYF. The CDR3 nucleotides read TGTGCCAGCAGCCGCGCTTACGATCCGAGCTCCTACGAGCAGTACTTC.

The chain uses TRBV29-1 and TRBJ2-7, with D tentatively TRBD2 (5 bases). This CDR3 contains 15 residues. CDR1 SQVTM and CDR2 ANQGSEA come from the germline V gene. Trimming removed 3 bases at V and 7 bases at J, with 22 bases between. CDR3 in amino acids: CSVDSPFGSSGEQYF. DNA for the CDR3: TGCAGCGTTGACTCCCCATTTGGTAGTTCGGGGGAGCAGTACTTC.

This clone was recorded once. V is TRBV18 and J is TRBJ2-2, with TRBD1 identical over 8 bases. The CDR3 runs to 16 residues. CDR1 and CDR2 from the germline V gene are KGHSH and LQKENI. The V segment lost 8 bases and the J segment 5 bases; nucleotides outside the gene matches: 13. The CDR3 region is CASLGQGGFRTGELFF. DNA of the CDR3: TGTGCCAGCCTCGGACAGGGAGGCTTCCGGACCGGGGAGCTGTTTTTT.